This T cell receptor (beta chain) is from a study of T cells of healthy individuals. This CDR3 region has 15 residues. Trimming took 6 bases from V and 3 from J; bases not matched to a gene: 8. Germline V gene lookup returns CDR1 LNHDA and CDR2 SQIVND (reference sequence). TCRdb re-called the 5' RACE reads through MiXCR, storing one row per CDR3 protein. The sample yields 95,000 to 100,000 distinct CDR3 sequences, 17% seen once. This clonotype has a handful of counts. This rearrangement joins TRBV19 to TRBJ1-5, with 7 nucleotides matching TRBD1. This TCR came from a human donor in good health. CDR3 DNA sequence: TGTGCCAGTAGCCCGCCAGACAGGGACAATCAGCCCCAGCATTTT. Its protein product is CASSPPDRDNQPQHF. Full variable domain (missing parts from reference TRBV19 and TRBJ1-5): DGGITQSPKYLFRKEGQNVTLSCEQNLNHDAMYWYRQDPGQGLRLIYYSQIVNDFQKGDIAEGYSVSREKKESFPLTVTSAQKNPTAFYLCASSPPDRDNQPQHFGDGTRLSIL.